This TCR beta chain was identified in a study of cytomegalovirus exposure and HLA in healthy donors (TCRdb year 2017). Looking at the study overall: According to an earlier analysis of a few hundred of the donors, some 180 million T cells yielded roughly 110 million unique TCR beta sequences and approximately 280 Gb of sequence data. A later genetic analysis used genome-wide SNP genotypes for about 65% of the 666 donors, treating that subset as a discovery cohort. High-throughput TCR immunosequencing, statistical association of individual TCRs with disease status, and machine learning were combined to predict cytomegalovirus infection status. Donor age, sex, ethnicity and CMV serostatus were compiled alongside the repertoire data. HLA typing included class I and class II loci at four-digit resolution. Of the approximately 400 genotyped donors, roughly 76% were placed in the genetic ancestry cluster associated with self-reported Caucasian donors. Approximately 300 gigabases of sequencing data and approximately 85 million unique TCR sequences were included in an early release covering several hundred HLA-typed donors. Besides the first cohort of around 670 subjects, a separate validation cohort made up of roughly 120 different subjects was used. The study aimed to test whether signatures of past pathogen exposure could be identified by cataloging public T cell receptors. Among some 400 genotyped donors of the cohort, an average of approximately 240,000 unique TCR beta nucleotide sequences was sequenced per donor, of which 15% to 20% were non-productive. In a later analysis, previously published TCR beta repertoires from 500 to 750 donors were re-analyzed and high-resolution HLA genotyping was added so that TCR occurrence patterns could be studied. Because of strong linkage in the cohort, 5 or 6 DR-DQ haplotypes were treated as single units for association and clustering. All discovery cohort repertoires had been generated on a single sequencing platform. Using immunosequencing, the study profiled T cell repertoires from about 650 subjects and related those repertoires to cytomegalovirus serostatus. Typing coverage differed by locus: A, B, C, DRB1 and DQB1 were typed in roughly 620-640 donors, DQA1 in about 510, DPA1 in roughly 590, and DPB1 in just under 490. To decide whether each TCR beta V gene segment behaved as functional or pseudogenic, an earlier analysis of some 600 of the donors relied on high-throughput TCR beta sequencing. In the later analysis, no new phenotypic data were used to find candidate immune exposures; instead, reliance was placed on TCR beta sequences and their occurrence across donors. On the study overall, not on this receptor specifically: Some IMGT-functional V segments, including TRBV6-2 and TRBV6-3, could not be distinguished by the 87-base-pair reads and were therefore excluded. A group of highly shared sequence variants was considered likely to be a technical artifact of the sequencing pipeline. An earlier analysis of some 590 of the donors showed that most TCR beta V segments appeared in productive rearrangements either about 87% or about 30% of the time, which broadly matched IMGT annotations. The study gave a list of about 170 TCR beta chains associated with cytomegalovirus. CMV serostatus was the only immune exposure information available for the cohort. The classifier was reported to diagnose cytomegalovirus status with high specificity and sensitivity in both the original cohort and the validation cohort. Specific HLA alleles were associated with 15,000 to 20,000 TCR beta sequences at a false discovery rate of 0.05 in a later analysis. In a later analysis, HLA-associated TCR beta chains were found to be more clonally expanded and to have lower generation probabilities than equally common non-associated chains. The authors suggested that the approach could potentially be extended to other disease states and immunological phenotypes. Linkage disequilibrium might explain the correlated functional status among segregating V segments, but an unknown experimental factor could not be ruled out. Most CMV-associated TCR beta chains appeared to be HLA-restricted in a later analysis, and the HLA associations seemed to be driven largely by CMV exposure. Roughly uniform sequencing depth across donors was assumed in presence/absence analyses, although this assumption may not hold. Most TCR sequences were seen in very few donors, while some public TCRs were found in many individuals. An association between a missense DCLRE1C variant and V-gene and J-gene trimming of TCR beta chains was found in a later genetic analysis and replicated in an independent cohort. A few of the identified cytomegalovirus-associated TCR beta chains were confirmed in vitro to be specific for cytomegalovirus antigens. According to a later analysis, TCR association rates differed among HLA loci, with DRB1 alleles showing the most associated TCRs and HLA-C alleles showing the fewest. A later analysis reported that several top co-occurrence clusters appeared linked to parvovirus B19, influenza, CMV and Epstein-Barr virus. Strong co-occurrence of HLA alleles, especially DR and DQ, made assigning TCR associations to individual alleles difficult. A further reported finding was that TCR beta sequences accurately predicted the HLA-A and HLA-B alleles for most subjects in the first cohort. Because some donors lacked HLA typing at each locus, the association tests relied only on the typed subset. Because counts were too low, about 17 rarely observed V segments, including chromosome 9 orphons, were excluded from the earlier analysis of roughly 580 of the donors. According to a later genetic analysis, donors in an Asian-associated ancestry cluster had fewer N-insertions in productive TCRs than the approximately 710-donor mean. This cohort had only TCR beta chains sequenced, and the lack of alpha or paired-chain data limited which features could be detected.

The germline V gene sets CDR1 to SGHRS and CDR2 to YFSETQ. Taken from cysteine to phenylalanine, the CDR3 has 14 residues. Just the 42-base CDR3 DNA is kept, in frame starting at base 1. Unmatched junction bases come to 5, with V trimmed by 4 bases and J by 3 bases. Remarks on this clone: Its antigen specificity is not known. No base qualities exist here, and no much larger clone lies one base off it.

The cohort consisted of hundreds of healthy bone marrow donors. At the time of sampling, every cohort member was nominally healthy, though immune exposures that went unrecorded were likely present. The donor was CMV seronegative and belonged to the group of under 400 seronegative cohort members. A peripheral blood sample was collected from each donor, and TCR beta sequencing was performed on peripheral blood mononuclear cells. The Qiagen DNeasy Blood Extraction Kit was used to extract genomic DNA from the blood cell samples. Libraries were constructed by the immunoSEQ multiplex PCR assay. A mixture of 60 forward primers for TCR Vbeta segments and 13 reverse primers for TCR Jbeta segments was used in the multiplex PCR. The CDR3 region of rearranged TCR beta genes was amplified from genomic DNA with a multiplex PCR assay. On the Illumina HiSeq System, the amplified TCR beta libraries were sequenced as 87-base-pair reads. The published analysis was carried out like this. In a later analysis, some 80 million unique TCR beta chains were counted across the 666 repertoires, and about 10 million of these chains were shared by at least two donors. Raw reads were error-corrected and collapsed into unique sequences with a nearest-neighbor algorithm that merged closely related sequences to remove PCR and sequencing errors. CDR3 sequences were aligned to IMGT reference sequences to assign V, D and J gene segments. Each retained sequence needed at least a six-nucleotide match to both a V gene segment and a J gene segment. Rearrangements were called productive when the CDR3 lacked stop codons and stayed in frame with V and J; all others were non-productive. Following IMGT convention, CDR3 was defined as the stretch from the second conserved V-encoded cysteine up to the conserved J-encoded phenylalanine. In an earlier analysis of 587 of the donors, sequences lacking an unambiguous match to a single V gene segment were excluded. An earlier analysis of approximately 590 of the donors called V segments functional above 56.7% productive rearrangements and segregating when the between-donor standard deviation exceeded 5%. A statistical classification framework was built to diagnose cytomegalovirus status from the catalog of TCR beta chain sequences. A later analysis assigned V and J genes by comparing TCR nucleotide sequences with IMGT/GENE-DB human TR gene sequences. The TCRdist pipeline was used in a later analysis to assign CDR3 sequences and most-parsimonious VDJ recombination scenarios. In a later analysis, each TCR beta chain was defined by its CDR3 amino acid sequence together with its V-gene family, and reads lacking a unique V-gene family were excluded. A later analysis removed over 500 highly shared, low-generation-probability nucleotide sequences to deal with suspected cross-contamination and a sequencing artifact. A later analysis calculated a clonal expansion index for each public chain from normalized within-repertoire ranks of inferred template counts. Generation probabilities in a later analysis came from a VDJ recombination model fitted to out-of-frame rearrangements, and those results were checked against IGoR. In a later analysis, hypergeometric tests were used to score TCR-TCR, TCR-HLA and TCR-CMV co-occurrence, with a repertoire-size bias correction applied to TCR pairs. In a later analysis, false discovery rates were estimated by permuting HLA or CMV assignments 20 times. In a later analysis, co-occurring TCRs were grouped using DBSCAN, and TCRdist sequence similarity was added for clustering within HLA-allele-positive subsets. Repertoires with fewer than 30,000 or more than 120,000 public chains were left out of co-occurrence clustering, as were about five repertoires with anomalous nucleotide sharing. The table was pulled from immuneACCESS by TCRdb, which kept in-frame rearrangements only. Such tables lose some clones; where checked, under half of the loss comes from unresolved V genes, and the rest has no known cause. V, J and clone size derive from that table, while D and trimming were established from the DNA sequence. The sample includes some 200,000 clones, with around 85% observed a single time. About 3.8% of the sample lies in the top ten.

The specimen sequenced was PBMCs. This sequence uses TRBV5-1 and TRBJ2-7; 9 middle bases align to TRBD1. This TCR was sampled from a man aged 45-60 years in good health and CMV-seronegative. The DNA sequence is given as TGCGCCAGCAGCCCGGAGACAGGGGGCTACGAGCAGTACTTC. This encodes CASSPETGGYEQYF. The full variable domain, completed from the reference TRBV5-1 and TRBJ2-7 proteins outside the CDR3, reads KAGVTQTPRYLIKTRGQQVTLSCSPISGHRSVSWYQQTPGQGLQFLFEYFSETQRNKGNFPGRFSGRQFSNSRSEMNVSTLELGDSALYLCASSPETGGYEQYFGPGTRLTVT.